This entry features one TCR beta chain sequence. The sample is drawn from a study of CD8 T cells in ankylosing spondylitis. MiXCR was run by TCRdb on the 5' RACE reads, yielding one entry per CDR3 protein. This sample carries about 360,000 distinct CDR3 sequences, 20% of them seen once, and the ten largest clones take 13%. CDR1 is MNHNS and CDR2 is SASEGT in the germline V gene. V was trimmed by 8 bases and J by 5 bases, leaving 12 bases between them. The CDR3 consists of 13 residues. The V call is TRBV6-1, the J call TRBJ2-2; unclear D gene. The specimen sequenced was blood, either unsorted or a sorted T cell fraction (not recorded which). The receptor's source is a male donor with ankylosing spondylitis or in good health (not recorded which). The CDR3 DNA follows: TGTGCCAGCTACGTGACGCGGACCGGGGAGCTGTTTTTT. Residues: CASYVTRTGELFF.